The sequence of this T cell receptor (beta chain) was determined in a study of T cells in women clearing cervical HPV infection (dated by TCRdb to about 2018). In terms of the full investigation: The cases were 20 to 30 women with histologically confirmed HPV16-related CIN3 or worse, and 2 of those women had invasive cancers. Five blinded duplicates per group were added as quality controls, giving some 60 samples: about 50 participants and roughly ten replicates. For cases, the median interval between lesion detection and blood sampling was around 150 days, with an interquartile range of roughly 90 to 200 days. This exploratory proof-of-principle case-control study, nested within the Guanacaste HPV Natural History Study in Costa Rica, compared TCR repertoires among women with different cervical HPV16 outcomes. Blood from cases was collected at the visit where the lesion was first found, while blood from controls was collected once the infection could no longer be detected. The parent cohort enrolled roughly 9,400 women aged 18 or older in Guanacaste, Costa Rica, in 1993 to 1994 and followed the women for around seven years. Controls were more than 20 women whose single incident HPV16 infection cleared within 12 months without precancer or cancer developing. Since HLA typing was available for only a few women, HLA type could not be ruled out as a confounder. A median age of approximately 31 years was observed in cases versus 37 to 45 in controls, and no significant differences in baseline characteristics were found. Cases were matched to controls by age within five years and by the year the sample was collected.

Every participant had a single incident cervical HPV16 infection, and women with prevalent HPV16 infections were excluded. Cervical HPV DNA was detected with MY09/MY11 PCR, and genotyping was done by dot-blot hybridization. About 14 mL of heparinized blood was centrifuged, after which the buffy coat was aliquoted, frozen at -30 degrees C, and then stored at -80 degrees C. QIAGEN kits were used to extract genomic DNA from the buffy coat specimens. TCR beta CDR3 regions were amplified by multiplex PCR from an average of around 1,200 ng genomic DNA per sample using the immunoSEQ assay. To correct primer bias, the assay used a complete synthetic TCR repertoire to set an amplification baseline. The amplicons were sequenced on the Illumina platform. In the original analysis: Error correction of the sequences involved clustering with frequency ratios plus a modified nearest-neighbor algorithm, after which the sequences were analyzed in the immunoSEQ Analyzer using IMGT gene definitions. At each rarefaction depth, TCR richness and evenness were averaged over 20 rarefaction repeats, and samples with fewer sequences than the depth were excluded. Wilcoxon rank sum tests with FDR correction were used to compare relative abundances of V, D and J genes between the groups. Blinded duplicates gave an intraclass correlation of around 95% for TCR richness and an average of about 74% across some 62 gene segments. TCRdb stores this immuneACCESS table with in-frame sequences only. Part of the clones is absent; in the studies checked, under half of the shortfall reflects unresolved V genes, and no reason is known for the rest. The V and J calls and clone size were taken over from that table, and D and trimming were inferred from the DNA. The table for this sample lists under 45,000 clones. The leading ten clones occupy 1.4% of the sample.

Broad study findings and their caveats: Across sequencing depths, CIN3+ cases showed significantly higher TCR repertoire richness than controls, but evenness did not differ between the groups. By combining richness with V gene abundances, random forest classifiers separated cases from controls with an estimated AUC of 0.83. TRBV6-7 relative abundance was lower in cases than in controls (about 0.099% versus 0.16%; Bonferroni P = 0.0008). Because of the cross-sectional design, the study could not determine whether the associations came before infection or resulted from infection, and neither effector/memory subsets nor HPV-specific T cells were isolated. Because T-cell numbers per sample were unknown, differences in richness could reflect varying T-cell content rather than repertoire biology.

The CDR3 numbers 13 residues from cysteine through phenylalanine. Part of the CDR3 DNA is given, 30 bases translated from base 1. According to the germline V gene (reference sequence), CDR1 reads DFQATT and CDR2 reads SNEGSKA. At the junction V is shortened by 3 bases and J by 3 bases, with 12 bases in between. A note on this clone: The clone's antigen remains unknown. Read coverage stops 3 residues before the CDR3 terminus; the germline J gene supplies the remainder.

The V and J segments used are TRBV20-1 and TRBJ2-7; the D element could tentatively be TRBD1 or TRBD2, as 5 bases agree for each. The clonotype comes from a woman between 18 and 75 years old with a cervical HPV16 infection that either progressed to CIN3+ or cleared (not recorded which). The sample taken for sequencing was blood buffy coat. Here the CDR3 is given as CSASEGLSYEQYF. CDR3 bases read: TGCAGTGCTAGCGAGGGGCTGAGCTACGAG.